This T cell receptor (beta chain) was observed in a study of shared clonotypes between healthy human individuals. Regarding the study as a whole: Larger estimated richness was generally recorded for naive subsets relative to memory subsets.

It was at deep level that the assay was run. As processed by the authors: Filtering differed because ImmunoSEQ produced junction-only sequences that carried no quality scores. Produced via immunoSEQ multiplex PCR; TCRdb's table is partial and in-frame only. The DNA gave D and trimming, while V, J and clone size come from that table. Of about 95,000 clones in the sample, about two thirds were seen once. A word on this clone: Antigen specificity is unknown.

In CD8 memory, CD45RO+ cells were put together with CCR7-negative CD45RA+ TemRA cells. The source material was memory CD8+ T cells sorted from blood. Subset of the sample: CD45RO+ cells pooled with CCR7-negative TemRA cells. The source is a young man in good health.

CDR3 loop: CASTQRGAGGPNEQFF. DNA of the CDR3: TGCGCCAGCACCCAGAGGGGCGCGGGAGGGCCAAATGAGCAGTTCTTC. The gene calls are TRBV10-1 and TRBJ2-1; 9 bases match TRBD2. V was pared by 7 bases and J by 7 bases, with 14 bases of the junction left unmatched. Looked up from germline, CDR1 is WNHNN and CDR2 is SYGVQD (reference sequence). CDR3 length: 16 amino acids.